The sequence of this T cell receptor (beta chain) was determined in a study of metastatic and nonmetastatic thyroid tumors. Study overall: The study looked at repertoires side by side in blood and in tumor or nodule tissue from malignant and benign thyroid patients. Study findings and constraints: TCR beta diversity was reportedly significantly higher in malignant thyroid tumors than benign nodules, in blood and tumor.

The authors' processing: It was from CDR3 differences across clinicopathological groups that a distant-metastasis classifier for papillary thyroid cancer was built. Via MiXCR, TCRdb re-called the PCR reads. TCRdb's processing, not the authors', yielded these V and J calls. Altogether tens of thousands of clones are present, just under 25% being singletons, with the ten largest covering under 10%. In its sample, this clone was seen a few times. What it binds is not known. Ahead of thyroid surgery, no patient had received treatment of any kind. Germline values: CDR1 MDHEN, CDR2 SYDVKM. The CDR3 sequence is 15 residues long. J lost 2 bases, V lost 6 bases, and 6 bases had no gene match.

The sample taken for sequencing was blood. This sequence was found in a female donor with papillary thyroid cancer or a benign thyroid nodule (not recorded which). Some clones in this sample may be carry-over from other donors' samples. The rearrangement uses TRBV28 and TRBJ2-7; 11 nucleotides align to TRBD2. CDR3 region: CASRGGTSGAYEQYF. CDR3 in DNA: TGTGCCAGCAGGGGTGGGACTAGCGGAGCCTACGAGCAGTACTTC. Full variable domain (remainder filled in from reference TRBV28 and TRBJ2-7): DVKVTQSSRYLVKRTGEKVFLECVQDMDHENMFWYRQDPGLGLRLIYFSYDVKMKEKGDIPEGYSVSREKKERFSLILESASTNQTSMYLCASRGGTSGAYEQYFGPGTRLTVT.